The sample holds one count of the clone carrying this T cell receptor beta chain. Sequenced by immunoSEQ multiplex PCR; TCRdb stores in-frame clones only, minus some. The sample has over 100,000 clones, about 87% seen once. This specimen comes from a study of blood T cell repertoires in COVID-19. This receptor was identified in a man in his fifties or sixties with acute or convalescent COVID-19. Sequencing was done on a sample of peripheral blood.

For the CDR3, the DNA is TGTGCCAGCAGCTTATGGAGCTCTGGAAACACCATATATTTT. It is translated as CASSLWSSGNTIYF. The V call is TRBV7-2, the J call TRBJ1-3; D not resolved. The CDR3 runs to 14 residues. CDR1 and CDR2 (germline): SGHTA, FQGNSA. V was shortened by 2 bases and J by 0 bases, with 5 bases between the two germline ends.